The 3 T cell receptor beta chains given below trace back to one sample, sequenced in a study of blood T cell repertoires in COVID-19. Sequencing used immunoSEQ multiplex PCR; TCRdb keeps in-frame clones, though not all of them. The sample has around 46,000 clones, around 82% seen once; the top ten hold over 12%. Material for sequencing was peripheral blood. The receptors derive from a human donor in a cohort sampled during active COVID-19.

The V call is TRBV18, the J call TRBJ2-5; weak D call: TRBD2 (5 bases). The length of the CDR3 is 15 residues. The V and J ends lost 4 bases and 4 bases respectively, with 16 bases between them. Germline CDR1 and CDR2: KGHSH and LQKENI. CDR3: CASSRLALMGETQYF. CDR3 nucleotide sequence: TGTGCCAGCTCACGCCTAGCTCTTATGGGAGAGACCCAGTACTTC.

This clone was counted only a few times. The J gene is TRBJ2-1, the V gene TRBV6-5; a weak D match, TRBD2 (6 bases). The germline V and J ends were trimmed by 4 bases and 1 base, with 14 bases remaining between them. CDR3 size: 16 residues. Germline assignment: CDR1 MNHEY and CDR2 SVGAGI. The CDR3 nucleotides are TGTGCCAGCAGTTTTCGAGGGAGGCCGTCCTACAATGAGCAGTTCTTC. This translates into CASSFRGRPSYNEQFF.

The rearrangement links TRBV19 to TRBJ1-6, with TRBD1 identical over 8 bases. There are 15 residues in the CDR3. The ends lost 5 bases at V and 6 bases at J; junction bases unmatched: 6. CDR1 LNHDA and CDR2 SQIVND come from the germline V gene (reference sequence). In DNA form, the CDR3 reads TGTGCCAGTAGTTCATTGGACAGGGCTAATTCACCCCTCCACTTT. It encodes CASSSLDRANSPLHF.